This T cell receptor beta chain was retrieved from a study of blood T cells in healthy people across ages. Study-wide points: What prevented conclusive comparison of naive and antigen-experienced cells was that PBMCs were unsorted.

Only a few counts were recorded for this clonotype. The antigen remains unidentified. Combining a sample-barcoded 5' primer with a J-beta primer mix, a second PCR ran for 7 to 11 cycles. The template-switch adaptor, which had 12 random nucleotides, put a tag on each cDNA molecule. Each CDR3 protein is one row after TCRdb ran MiXCR on the 5' RACE reads. Of under 1 million distinct CDR3 sequences in the sample, under 45% are singletons; the top ten hold around 21%. Per sample, extraction of total RNA gave at least 5.5 micrograms in every case. V gave up 3 bases and J gave up 0 bases, with 8 bases separating them. CDR3 length equals 14 residues. Looked up from germline, CDR1 is ENHRY and CDR2 is SYGVKD.

The rearrangement links TRBV10-3 to TRBJ1-2; the D is unclear. The specimen sequenced was blood. The TCR comes from a man between 60 and 75 years old in good health. The CDR3 loop is CAISDMKANYGYTF. Written as DNA, the CDR3 is TGTGCCATCAGTGATATGAAAGCTAACTATGGCTACACCTTC.